The TCR beta chain under discussion was sequenced for a study of blood T cell repertoires in COVID-19 (dated by TCRdb to between 2020 and 2021). Looking at the study overall: ImmuneRACE Cohort 3 recovered participants were defined by two consecutive negative NP/OP PCR tests, healthcare professional clearance, or symptom resolution. Collaborator samples came from the United States, Italy and Spain and covered acute and convalescent phases of COVID-19. The prospective study material was composed of cDNA or gDNA derived from T cells, B-cell-depleted T cells, or PBMCs. The dataset comprised deeply sampled blood TCRbeta repertoires from subjects exposed to, actively infected with, or recovered from COVID-19. A freely available public database, intended as a resource for researchers studying the immune response to SARS-CoV-2, is where the repertoires were released. Samples came from the ongoing ImmuneRACE study (first 160 participants) plus 1,254 subjects from 6 global collaborators. A de-identified subject ID, COVID-19 status, age in years and sex were almost always included in the sample metadata. Where available, HLA class I and class II types were taken from metadata supplied by the sample provider and were not determined by assay-based typing.

Participants in the prospective study were aged roughly 18 to 100 years, lived in some 24 United States geographic areas, and enrolled through a virtual design. In the prospective study, cohorts were assigned on the basis of participant-reported clinical history obtained from a screening survey and a study questionnaire. In the prospective study, whole blood, serum and a nasopharyngeal or oropharyngeal swab were collected from each participant by mobile phlebotomists. Prospective study participants could optionally give additional blood draws and questionnaires over an approximately 2-month period. Before DNA extraction, blood samples from the prospective study were shipped at room temperature or frozen. General conclusions and limits of the study: Clinical and demographic metadata were provided uncurated, with the amount varying by source and participant.

Note on this clone: Its recognized antigen is unknown. No qualities accompany the bases; no much larger clone lies one base away.

TCRbeta CDR3 regions were amplified from genomic DNA using the immunoSEQ Assay, a bias-controlled multiplex PCR. For the original study's pipeline: The number of nucleated cells in each sample was estimated by amplification of reference gene primers within the assay. To quantify the absolute abundance of each unique TCRbeta CDR3 rearrangement, sequence reads were collapsed and filtered. For each sample, productive Simpson clonality was calculated by taking the square root of Simpson's diversity index across productive rearrangements. TCRdb took over this immuneACCESS table, retaining in-frame rearrangements with V and J assigned. Such tables are incomplete; in checked studies, under half of the missing clones stem from an unresolved V gene, and the remainder is unexplained. Clone size and V and J calls were adopted from that table, with D and trimming inferred from the DNA. This sample is represented by a few hundred thousand clones; more than 75% of them were singletons. Jointly, the top ten make up approximately 2% of the sample.

The germline V gene specifies MNHEY as CDR1 and SVGAGI as CDR2. V is reduced by 6 bases and J by 7 bases, leaving a spacing of 12 bases between them. The CDR3 measures 13 amino acids from cysteine to phenylalanine. The retained sequence is limited to the CDR3, 39 bases, with the frame set at the first base. This sequence originates from a woman aged 55-69 years in a cohort exposed to, infected with or recovered from COVID-19 (not recorded which). Material: PBMCs or T cells enriched from blood (not recorded which). Here the chain combines TRBV6-5 and TRBJ1-4; no D gene call is confident. In nucleotide form, the sequence is TGTGCCAGCAGCGGCGGGCAGGTTGAAAAACTGTTTTTT. It codes for CASSGGQVEKLFF.